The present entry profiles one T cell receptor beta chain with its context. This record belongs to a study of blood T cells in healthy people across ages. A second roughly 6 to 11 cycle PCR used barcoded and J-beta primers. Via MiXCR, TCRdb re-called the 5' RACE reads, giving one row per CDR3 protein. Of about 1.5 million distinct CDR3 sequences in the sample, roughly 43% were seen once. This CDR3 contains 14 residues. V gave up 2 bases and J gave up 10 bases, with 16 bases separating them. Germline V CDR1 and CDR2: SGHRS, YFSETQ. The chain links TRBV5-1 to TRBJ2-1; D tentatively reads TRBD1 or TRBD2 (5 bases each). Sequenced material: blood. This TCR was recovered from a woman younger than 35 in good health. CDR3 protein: CASSLSSPRDEQFF. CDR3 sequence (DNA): TGCGCCAGCAGCTTAAGTAGCCCCAGGGACGAGCAGTTCTTC. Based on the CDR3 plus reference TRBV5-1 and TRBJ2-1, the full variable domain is KAGVTQTPRYLIKTRGQQVTLSCSPISGHRSVSWYQQTPGQGLQFLFEYFSETQRNKGNFPGRFSGRQFSNSRSEMNVSTLELGDSALYLCASSLSSPRDEQFFGPGTRLTVL.